The sample holds one count of the clone carrying this TCR beta chain. Its matching antigen is unknown. The sample is drawn from a study of blood T cells in healthy people across ages. Study-level points and caveats: Per million T cells, TCR beta diversity dropped about linearly as age rose. TCR beta diversity was tightly associated with the proportion of naive T cells. Long-lived donors carried more naive CD4+ cells and greater diversity than aged donors.

Next came a second PCR, run for about 7 to 12 cycles, which used a sample-barcoded 5' primer along with a J-beta primer mix. TCRdb analysed the 5' RACE reads with MiXCR anew, one entry per CDR3 protein. The sample lists 650,000 to 950,000 distinct CDR3 sequences; 40% to 50% were seen once. Looked up from germline, CDR1 is SNHLY and CDR2 is FYNNEI. This CDR3 spans 14 amino acids. Trimming removed 3 bases from V and 1 base from J, with 9 bases in between. The source is a man aged 60 to 69 in good health. The rearrangement links TRBV2 to TRBJ1-1; tentative D call: TRBD1 (5 bases). The material sequenced was blood. CDR3 protein: CASSEVRGNTEAFF. The CDR3 region has the DNA TGTGCCAGCAGTGAGGTTAGGGGGAACACTGAAGCTTTCTTT. The whole variable domain, filled in from reference TRBV2 and TRBJ1-1, reads EPEVTQTPSHQVTQMGQEVILRCVPISNHLYFYWYRQILGQKVEFLVSFYNNEISEKSEIFDDQFSVERPDGSNFTLKIRSTKLEDSAMYFCASSEVRGNTEAFFGQGTRLTVV.